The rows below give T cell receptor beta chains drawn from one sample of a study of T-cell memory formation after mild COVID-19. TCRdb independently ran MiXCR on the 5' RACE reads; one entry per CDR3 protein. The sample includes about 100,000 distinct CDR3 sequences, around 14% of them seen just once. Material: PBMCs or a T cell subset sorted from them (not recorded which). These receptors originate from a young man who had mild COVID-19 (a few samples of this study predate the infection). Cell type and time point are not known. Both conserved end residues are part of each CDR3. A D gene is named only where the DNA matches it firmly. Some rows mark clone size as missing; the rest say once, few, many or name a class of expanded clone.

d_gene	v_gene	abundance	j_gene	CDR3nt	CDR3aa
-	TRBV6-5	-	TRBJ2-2	TGTGCCAGCAGTTACCCCCCGGGGAGCAGTGCGAACACCGGGGAGCTGTTTTTT	CASSYPPGSSANTGELFF
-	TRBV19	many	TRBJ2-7	TGTGCCAGTAGTATCCAGGGGAACGAGCAGTACTTC	CASSIQGNEQYF
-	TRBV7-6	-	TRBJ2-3	TGTGCCAGCAGCTTAGGGACTTCCCTTCGCACAGATACGCAGTATTTT	CASSLGTSLRTDTQYF
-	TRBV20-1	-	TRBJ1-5	TGCAGTGCTAGATTTTGGGACAATCAGCCCCAGCATTTT	CSARFWDNQPQHF
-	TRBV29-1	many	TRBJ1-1	TGCAGCGTGGAAATCAGGGGACGGGGCACTGAAGCTTTCTTT	CSVEIRGRGTEAFF
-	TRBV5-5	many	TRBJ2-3	TGTGCCAGCAGGGCGCAGATGGCGAACGCAGATACGCAGTATTTT	CASRAQMANADTQYF
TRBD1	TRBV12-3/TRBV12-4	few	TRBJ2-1	TGTGCCAGCAGCCCGGGACAGATAATAGAGCAGTTCTTC	CASSPGQIIEQFF
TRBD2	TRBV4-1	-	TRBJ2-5	TGCGCCAGCAGCCGTTGGGGTAGCGGGGGATTATTTTCCCGAGAGACCCAGTACTTC	CASSRWGSGGLFSRETQYF
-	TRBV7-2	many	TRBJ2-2	TGTGCCAGCAGCCCATACCCCGGGGGCGCGTTAGTTACCGGGGAGCTGTTTTTT	CASSPYPGGALVTGELFF
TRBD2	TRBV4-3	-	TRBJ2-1	TGCGCCAGCAGCCAAGAGTTCCAGGGACTAGCGGGTACCTCCTACAATGAGCAGTTCTTC	CASSQEFQGLAGTSYNEQFF
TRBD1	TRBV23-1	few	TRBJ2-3	TGCGCCAGCAGTCAAACCGGGGACAGGGAGAGCACAGATACGCAGTATTTT	CASSQTGDRESTDTQYF
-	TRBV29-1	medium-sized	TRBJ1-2	TGCAGCGCCTGGAGACAATTCGAGTACACCTTC	CSAWRQFEYTF
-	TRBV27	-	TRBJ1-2	TGTGCCAGCAGGGGCCCCTATGGCTACACCTTC	CASRGPYGYTF
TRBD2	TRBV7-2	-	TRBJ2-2	TGTGCCAGCAGCTTAATTGTAGCGGGACCTACCGGGGAGCTGTTTTTT	CASSLIVAGPTGELFF
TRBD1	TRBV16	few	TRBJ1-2	TGTGCCAGCAGTCCCGGGACAGGGGCAGTTGGCTACACCTTC	CASSPGTGAVGYTF
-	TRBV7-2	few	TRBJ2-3	TGTGCCAGCAGCTCCTACCCCGCAGATACGCAGTATTTT	CASSSYPADTQYF
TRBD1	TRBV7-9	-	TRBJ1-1	TGTGCCAGCAGCCTCGACGTGACAGGGAGGGACACTGAAGCTTTCTTT	CASSLDVTGRDTEAFF
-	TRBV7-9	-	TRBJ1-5	TGTGCCAGCAGCCGAATGACGGATTTATATAGCAATCAGCCCCAGCATTTT	CASSRMTDLYSNQPQHF
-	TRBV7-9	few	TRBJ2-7	TGTGCCAGCGAAGGAGGGACCTACGAGCAGTACTTC	CASEGGTYEQYF
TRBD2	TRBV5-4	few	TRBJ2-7	TGTGCCAGCAGCTCTGTAGCGGGGGGGCAAGCCGAGCAGTACTTC	CASSSVAGGQAEQYF
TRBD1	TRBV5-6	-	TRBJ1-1	TGTGCCAGCAGCTTGCGGACAGGGACGGCTTTCTTT	CASSLRTGTAFF
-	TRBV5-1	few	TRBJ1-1	TGCGCCAGCAGTCCTTGGGGGGGAGTGAACACTGAAGCTTTCTTT	CASSPWGGVNTEAFF
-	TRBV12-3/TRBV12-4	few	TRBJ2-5	TGTGCCAGCAGTCCAAGTACGGGACTTGGCGAGACCCAGTACTTC	CASSPSTGLGETQYF
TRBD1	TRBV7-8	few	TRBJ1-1	TGTGCCAGCAGCTTAGAAGGACAGGGGACACAGAACACTGAAGCTTTCTTT	CASSLEGQGTQNTEAFF
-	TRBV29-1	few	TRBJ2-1	TGCAGCGGGACGTACAATGAGCAGTTCTTC	CSGTYNEQFF
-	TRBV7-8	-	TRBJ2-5	TGTGCCAGCAGTCACCACGGGGAGACCCAGTACTTC	CASSHHGETQYF
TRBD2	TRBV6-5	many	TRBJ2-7	TGTGCCAGCCTCATCGGGCCGGGGGGGATCCCCTACGAGCAGTACTTC	CASLIGPGGIPYEQYF
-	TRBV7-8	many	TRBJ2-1	TGTGCCAGCAGCTTAGAATTAGGGCAGGGGCCGACCAATGAGCAGTTCTTC	CASSLELGQGPTNEQFF
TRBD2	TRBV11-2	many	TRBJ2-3	TGTGCCAGCAGCCAGACTAGCGGATGGAGCACAGATACGCAGTATTTT	CASSQTSGWSTDTQYF
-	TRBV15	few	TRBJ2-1	TGTGCCACCAGCAGAGCTTACAATGAGCAGTTCTTC	CATSRAYNEQFF
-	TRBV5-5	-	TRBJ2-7	TGTGCCAGCAGGTCCGGGGTGGGACTCGGCTACGAGCAGTACTTC	CASRSGVGLGYEQYF
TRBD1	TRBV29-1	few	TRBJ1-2	TGCAGCGTGGGACAGGGAAACTATGGCTACACCTTC	CSVGQGNYGYTF
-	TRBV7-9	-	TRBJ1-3	TGTGCCAGCAGCCCCGGCCCTTCCGGAAACACCATATATTTT	CASSPGPSGNTIYF
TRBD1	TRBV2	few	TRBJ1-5	TGTGCCAGCAGCGGGACAGGGGGTCGGCCCCAGCATTTT	CASSGTGGRPQHF
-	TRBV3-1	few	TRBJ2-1	TGTGCCAGCAGCCTGATAGGTAACTCCTACAATGAGCAGTTCTTC	CASSLIGNSYNEQFF
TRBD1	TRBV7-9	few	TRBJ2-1	TGTGCCAGCAGCTGGGACAGGCACAATGAGCAGTTCTTC	CASSWDRHNEQFF
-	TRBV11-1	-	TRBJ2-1	TGTGCCAGCAGCATGGCCGGGGGATACAATGAGCAGTTCTTC	CASSMAGGYNEQFF
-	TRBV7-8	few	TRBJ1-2	TGTGCCAGCAGCTTCGAAGGGAGCGGTGGCTACACCTTC	CASSFEGSGGYTF
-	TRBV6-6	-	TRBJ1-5	TGTGCCAGCAGTTCCCCGGACCTTAAGGGCAATCAGCCCCAGCATTTT	CASSSPDLKGNQPQHF
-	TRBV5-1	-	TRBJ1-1	TGCGCCAGCAGCTTGGGAGTGGAGACTGAAGCTTTCTTT	CASSLGVETEAFF
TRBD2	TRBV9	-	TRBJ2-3	TGTGCCAGCAGCGTAGGATGGCGGGGGGCCACAGATACGCAGTATTTT	CASSVGWRGATDTQYF
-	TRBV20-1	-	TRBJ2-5	TGCAGTGCCCCGACGCGAAGTGAGGTCCAGTACTTC	CSAPTRSEVQYF
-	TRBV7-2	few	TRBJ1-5	TGTGCCAGCAGCTTAGAAGTAGGCGAGTATCAGCCCCAGCATTTT	CASSLEVGEYQPQHF
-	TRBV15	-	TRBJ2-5	TGTGCCACCAGCACTGGGTTGGGAACGGCGGAGACCCAGTACTTC	CATSTGLGTAETQYF
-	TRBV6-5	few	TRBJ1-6	TGTGCCAGCAGTTACCGGGTCCCGGCGGGGCAAAAAGATAATTCACCCCTCCACTTT	CASSYRVPAGQKDNSPLHF
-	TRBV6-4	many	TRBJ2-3	TGTGCCAGCAGTGCCAAAGGGGACGGGGCAGATACGCAGTATTTT	CASSAKGDGADTQYF
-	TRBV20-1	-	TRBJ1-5	TGCAGTGCTGACGGGACGGAGAATCAGCCCCAGCATTTT	CSADGTENQPQHF
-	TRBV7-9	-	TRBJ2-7	TGTGCCAGCAGCCCCAGGGCCAGGGCGGAATACAGCGAGCAGTACTTC	CASSPRARAEYSEQYF
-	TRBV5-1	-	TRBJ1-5	TGCGCCAGCAGCCCCGGGACTGACAATCAGCCCCAGCATTTT	CASSPGTDNQPQHF